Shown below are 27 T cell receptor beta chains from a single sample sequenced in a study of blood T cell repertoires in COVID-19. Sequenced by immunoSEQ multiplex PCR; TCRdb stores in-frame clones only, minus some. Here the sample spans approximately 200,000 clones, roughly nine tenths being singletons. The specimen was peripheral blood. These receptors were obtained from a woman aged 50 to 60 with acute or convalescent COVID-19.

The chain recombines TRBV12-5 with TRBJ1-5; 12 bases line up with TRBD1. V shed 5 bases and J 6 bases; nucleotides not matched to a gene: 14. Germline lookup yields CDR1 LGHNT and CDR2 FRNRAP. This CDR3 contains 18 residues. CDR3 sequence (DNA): TGTGCTAGTGGTCCCCCCGGGACAGGGGGCGGAACCGGTCAGCCCCAGCATTTT. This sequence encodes CASGPPGTGGGTGQPQHF.

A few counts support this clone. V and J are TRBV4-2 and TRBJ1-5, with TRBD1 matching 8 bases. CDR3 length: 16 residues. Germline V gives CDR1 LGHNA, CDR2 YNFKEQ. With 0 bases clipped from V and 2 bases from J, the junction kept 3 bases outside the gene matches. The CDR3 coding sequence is TGTGCCAGCAGCCAAGAGACAGGGGAAGGCAATCAGCCCCAGCATTTT. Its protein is CASSQETGEGNQPQHF.

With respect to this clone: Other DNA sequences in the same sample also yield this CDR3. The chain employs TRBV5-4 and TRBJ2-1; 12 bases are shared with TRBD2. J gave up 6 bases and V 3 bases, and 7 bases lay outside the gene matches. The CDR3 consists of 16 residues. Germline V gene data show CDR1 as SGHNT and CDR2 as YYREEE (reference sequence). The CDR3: CASSSPLAGGVNEQFF. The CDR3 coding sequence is TGTGCCAGCAGCTCTCCCCTAGCGGGAGGGGTCAATGAGCAGTTCTTC.

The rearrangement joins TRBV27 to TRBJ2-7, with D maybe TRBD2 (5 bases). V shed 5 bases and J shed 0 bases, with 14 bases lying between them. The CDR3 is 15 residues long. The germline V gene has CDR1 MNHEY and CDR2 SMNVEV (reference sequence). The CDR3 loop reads CASSNRLGVSYEQYF. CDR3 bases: TGTGCCAGCAGTAACCGACTGGGAGTCTCCTACGAGCAGTACTTC.

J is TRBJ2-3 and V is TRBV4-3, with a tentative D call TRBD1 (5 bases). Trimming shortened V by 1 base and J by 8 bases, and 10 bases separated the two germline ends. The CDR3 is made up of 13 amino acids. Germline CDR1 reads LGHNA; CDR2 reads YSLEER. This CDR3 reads CASSQVQGGTQYF. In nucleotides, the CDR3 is TGCGCCAGCAGCCAAGTGCAGGGTGGTACGCAGTATTTT.

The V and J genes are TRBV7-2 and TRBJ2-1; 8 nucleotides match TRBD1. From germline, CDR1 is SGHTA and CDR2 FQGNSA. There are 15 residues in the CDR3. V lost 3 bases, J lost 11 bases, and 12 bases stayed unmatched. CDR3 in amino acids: CASSFRPGQENKQFF. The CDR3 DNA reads TGTGCCAGCAGCTTCAGACCGGGACAGGAAAATAAGCAGTTCTTC.

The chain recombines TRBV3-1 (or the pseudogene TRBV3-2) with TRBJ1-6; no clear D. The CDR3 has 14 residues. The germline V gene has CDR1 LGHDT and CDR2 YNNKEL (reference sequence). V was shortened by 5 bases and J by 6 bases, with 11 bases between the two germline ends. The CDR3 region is CASSILYPNSPLHF. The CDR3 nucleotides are TGTGCCAGCAGCATTCTGTATCCTAATTCACCCCTCCACTTT.

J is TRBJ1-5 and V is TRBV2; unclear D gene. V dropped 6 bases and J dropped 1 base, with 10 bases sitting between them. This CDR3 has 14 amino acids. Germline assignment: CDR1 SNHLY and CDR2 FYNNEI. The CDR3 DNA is TGTGCCAGCAGGGAGGGATTAAGCAATCAGCCCCAGCATTTT. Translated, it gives CASREGLSNQPQHF.

CDR3 sequence: CASSQGQGSSYEQYF. Written as DNA, the CDR3 is TGTGCCAGCAGCCAGGGACAGGGGAGCTCCTACGAGCAGTACTTC. V is TRBV5-4 and J is TRBJ2-7, with 10 nucleotides matching TRBD1. Trimming at V came to 4 bases and at J to 0 bases, leaving 4 bases not matched to a gene. The CDR3 contains 15 residues. Germline loops: CDR1 SGHNT, CDR2 YYREEE (reference sequence). Drawing the rest from reference TRBV5-4 and TRBJ2-7, the complete variable domain is ETGVTQSPTHLIKTRGQQVTLRCSSQSGHNTVSWYQQALGQGPQFIFQYYREEENGRGNFPPRFSGLQFPNYSSELNVNALELDDSALYLCASSQGQGSSYEQYFGPGTRLTVT.

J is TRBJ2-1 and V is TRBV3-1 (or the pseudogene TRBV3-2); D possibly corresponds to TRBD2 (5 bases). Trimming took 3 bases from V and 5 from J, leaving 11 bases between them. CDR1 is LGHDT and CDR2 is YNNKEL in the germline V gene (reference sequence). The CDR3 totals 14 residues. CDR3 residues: CASSQATRNNEQFF. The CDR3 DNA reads TGTGCCAGCAGCCAGGCTACTAGAAACAATGAGCAGTTCTTC.

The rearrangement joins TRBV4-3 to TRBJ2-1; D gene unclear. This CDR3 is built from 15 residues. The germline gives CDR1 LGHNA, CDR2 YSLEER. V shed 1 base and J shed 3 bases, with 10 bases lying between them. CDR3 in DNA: TGCGCCAGCAGCCAAGCCTCAGACTTCTACAATGAGCAGTTCTTC. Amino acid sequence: CASSQASDFYNEQFF.

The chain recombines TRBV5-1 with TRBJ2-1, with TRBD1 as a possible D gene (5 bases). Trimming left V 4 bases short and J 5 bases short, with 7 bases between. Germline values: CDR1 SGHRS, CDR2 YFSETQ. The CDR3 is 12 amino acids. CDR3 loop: CASSLRDNEQFF. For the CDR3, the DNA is TGCGCCAGCAGCCTCAGGGACAATGAGCAGTTCTTC.

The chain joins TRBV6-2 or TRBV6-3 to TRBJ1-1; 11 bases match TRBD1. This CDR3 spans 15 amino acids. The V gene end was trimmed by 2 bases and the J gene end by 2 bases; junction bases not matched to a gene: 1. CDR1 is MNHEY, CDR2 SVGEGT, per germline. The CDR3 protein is CASSYGTGGNTEAFF. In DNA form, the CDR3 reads TGTGCCAGCAGTTACGGGACAGGGGGAAACACTGAAGCTTTCTTT.

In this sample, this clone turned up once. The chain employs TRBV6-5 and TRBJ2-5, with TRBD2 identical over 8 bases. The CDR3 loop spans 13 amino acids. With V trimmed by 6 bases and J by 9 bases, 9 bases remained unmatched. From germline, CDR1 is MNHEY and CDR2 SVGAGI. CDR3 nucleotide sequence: TGTGCCAGCAGCCCCGGGACTAGAAGGGCCCAGTACTTC. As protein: CASSPGTRRAQYF.

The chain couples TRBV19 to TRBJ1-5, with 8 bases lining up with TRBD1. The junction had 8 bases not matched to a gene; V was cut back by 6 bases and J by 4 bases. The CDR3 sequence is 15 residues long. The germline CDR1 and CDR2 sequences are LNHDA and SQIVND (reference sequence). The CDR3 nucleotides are TGTGCCAGTAGCCGTGACAGGGGCCTTAATCAGCCCCAGCATTTT. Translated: CASSRDRGLNQPQHF.

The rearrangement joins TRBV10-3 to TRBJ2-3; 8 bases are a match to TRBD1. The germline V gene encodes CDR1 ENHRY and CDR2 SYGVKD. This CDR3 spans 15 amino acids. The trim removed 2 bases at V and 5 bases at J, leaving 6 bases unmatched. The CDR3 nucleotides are TGTGCCATCAGTGAGCCAGGACAGGGCAAAGATACGCAGTATTTT. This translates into CAISEPGQGKDTQYF.

The CDR3 protein is CASTLRDRDSGGYTF. DNA for the CDR3: TGTGCCAGTACCCTCCGGGACAGGGACTCAGGGGGCTACACCTTC. This chain connects TRBV19 to TRBJ1-2; 9 nucleotides agree with TRBD1. In germline, CDR1 is LNHDA, CDR2 SQIVND (reference sequence). V gave up 7 bases and J gave up 8 bases; unmatched junction bases: 14. The CDR3 sequence is 15 residues long.

The CDR3 here is CASSPRGQALRRDTQYF. DNA of the CDR3: TGTGCCAGCAGCCCGAGGGGACAGGCCTTAAGACGAGATACGCAGTATTTT. The rearrangement links TRBV9 to TRBJ2-3, with 8 positions matching TRBD1. V trimming: 4 bases; J trimming: 5 bases; junction bases outside the gene matches: 15. Per germline, CDR1 SGDLS and CDR2 YYNGEE. This CDR3 has 17 residues.

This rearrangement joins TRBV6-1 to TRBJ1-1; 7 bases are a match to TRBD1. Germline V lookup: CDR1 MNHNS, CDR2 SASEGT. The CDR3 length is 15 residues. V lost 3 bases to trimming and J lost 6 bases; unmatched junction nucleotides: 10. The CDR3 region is CASSEPGQPVAEAFF. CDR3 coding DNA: TGTGCCAGCAGTGAGCCGGGACAGCCTGTTGCTGAAGCTTTCTTT.

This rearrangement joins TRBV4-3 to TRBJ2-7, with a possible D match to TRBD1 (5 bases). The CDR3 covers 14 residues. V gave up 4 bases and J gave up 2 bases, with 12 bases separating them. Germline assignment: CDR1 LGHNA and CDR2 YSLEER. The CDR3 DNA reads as TGCGCCAGCAGCCCCTCAGGGAATACCTACGAGCAGTACTTC. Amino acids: CASSPSGNTYEQYF.

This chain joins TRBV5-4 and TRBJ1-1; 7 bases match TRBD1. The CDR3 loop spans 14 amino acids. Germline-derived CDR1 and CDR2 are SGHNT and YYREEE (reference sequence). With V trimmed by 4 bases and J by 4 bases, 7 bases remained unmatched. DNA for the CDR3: TGTGCCAGCAGCCCGGGAGACAGGGCCACTGAAGCTTTCTTT. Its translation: CASSPGDRATEAFF.

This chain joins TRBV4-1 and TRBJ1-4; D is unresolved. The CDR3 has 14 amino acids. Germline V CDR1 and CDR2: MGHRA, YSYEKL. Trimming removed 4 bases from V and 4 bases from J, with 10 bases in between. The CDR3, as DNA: TGCGCCAGCAGCCTATTAACGGTTAATGAAAAACTGTTTTTT. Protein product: CASSLLTVNEKLFF.

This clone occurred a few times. CDR3 residues: CASSHLQGAGANVLTF. CDR3 DNA sequence: TGCGCCAGCAGTCACCTCCAGGGGGCTGGGGCCAACGTCCTGACTTTC. The chain uses TRBV23-1 and TRBJ2-6; 7 positions match TRBD1. TRBV23-1 carries the ORF label, with uncertain function. The CDR3 runs to 16 residues. V gave up 3 bases and J gave up 2 bases; unmatched junction bases: 4.

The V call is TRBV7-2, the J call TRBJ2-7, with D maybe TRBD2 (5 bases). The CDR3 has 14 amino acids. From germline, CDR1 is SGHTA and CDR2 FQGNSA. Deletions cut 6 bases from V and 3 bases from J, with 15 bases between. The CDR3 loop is CASSSNGRVYEQYF. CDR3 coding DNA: TGTGCCAGCAGTTCTAATGGGCGGGTCTACGAGCAGTACTTC.

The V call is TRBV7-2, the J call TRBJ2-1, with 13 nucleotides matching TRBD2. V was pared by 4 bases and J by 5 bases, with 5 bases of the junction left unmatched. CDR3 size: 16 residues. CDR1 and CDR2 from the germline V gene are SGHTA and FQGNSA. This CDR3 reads CASSSAGLAGNNEQFF. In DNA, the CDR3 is TGTGCCAGCAGCTCAGCGGGACTAGCGGGGAACAATGAGCAGTTCTTC. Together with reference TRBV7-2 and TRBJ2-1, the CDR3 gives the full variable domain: GAGVSQSPSNKVTEKGKDVELRCDPISGHTALYWYRQSLGQGLEFLIYFQGNSAPDKSGLPSDRFSAERTGGSVSTLTIQRTQQEDSAVYLCASSSAGLAGNNEQFFGPGTRLTVL.

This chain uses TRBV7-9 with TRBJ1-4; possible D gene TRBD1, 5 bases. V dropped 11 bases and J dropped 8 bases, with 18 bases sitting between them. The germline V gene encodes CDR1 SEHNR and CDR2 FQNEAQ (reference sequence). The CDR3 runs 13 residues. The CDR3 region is CAWGRGSEEKLFF. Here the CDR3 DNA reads TGTGCCTGGGGGAGGGGTTCGGAGGAAAAACTGTTTTTT.

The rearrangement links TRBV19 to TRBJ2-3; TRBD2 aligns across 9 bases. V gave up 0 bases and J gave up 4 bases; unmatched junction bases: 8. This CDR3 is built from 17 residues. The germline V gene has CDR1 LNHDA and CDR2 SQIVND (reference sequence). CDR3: CASSIDVPAGGSDTQYF. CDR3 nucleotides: TGTGCCAGTAGTATAGACGTACCAGCGGGAGGTTCAGATACGCAGTATTTT.